A selection of T cell receptor beta chains follows, all from one sample in a study of OX40 agonist ivuxolimab in advanced cancers. Measured with immunoSEQ multiplex PCR; TCRdb has only the in-frame clones, and not every one. In the table there are approximately 60,000 clones, around 87% of which are singletons. The sample was CD4+ or CD8+ T cells sorted from blood, taken in a trial of the OX40 agonist ivuxolimab. All receptors come from an adult with an advanced solid tumor such as melanoma, head and neck, liver or kidney cancer. Each CDR3 is given with its conserved first and last residue. The D gene is left open where the match is weak. Clone size is stated in some rows and not others, as once, few, many or a class when expanded.

>-|TRBV5-5|TRBJ1-5|-
CASSDGQWEPQHF
TGTGCCAGCAGCGATGGACAGTGGGAGCCCCAGCATTTT
>-|TRBV27|TRBJ2-7|-
CASSYGRQQYF
TGTGCCAGCAGTTACGGTCGACAGCAGTACTTC
>TRBD1|TRBV10-3|TRBJ2-7|-
CAISEGSTGSSYEQYF
TGTGCCATCAGTGAAGGGTCGACAGGGAGCTCCTACGAGCAGTACTTC
>TRBD2|TRBV9|TRBJ2-1|-
CASSGLSGRNYNEQFF
TGTGCCAGCAGCGGCCTTAGCGGGAGGAACTACAATGAGCAGTTCTTC
>-|TRBV29-1|TRBJ1-5|once
CSVSGGSGQPQHF
TGCAGCGTAAGCGGGGGCTCAGGTCAGCCCCAGCATTTT
>TRBD1|TRBV27|TRBJ1-5|-
CASSHGTGISNQPQHF
TGTGCCAGCAGTCATGGGACAGGGATCAGCAATCAGCCCCAGCATTTT
>-|TRBV7-8|TRBJ2-7|-
CASSQRGASTYEQYF
TGTGCCAGCAGCCAGCGCGGGGCTTCGACCTACGAGCAGTACTTC
>TRBD2|TRBV9|TRBJ2-1|few
CASSRQRGGWEQFF
TGTGCCAGCAGCCGCCAGCGGGGGGGCTGGGAGCAGTTCTTC
>-|TRBV4-1|TRBJ2-1|-
CASSQDRGDRNYNEQFF
TGCGCCAGCAGCCAAGATCGGGGGGACAGAAACTACAATGAGCAGTTCTTC
>TRBD2|TRBV5-1|TRBJ2-3|-
CASSFTYLAGGPEDTQYF
TGCGCCAGCAGCTTTACATATCTAGCGGGAGGGCCTGAAGATACGCAGTATTTT
>-|TRBV9|TRBJ2-1|-
CASSPGGGDEQFF
TGTGCCAGCAGCCCCGGGGGCGGGGATGAGCAGTTCTTC
>TRBD2|TRBV4-1|TRBJ2-1|-
CASSQDPLAGTVYNEQFF
TGCGCCAGCAGCCAAGATCCCCTAGCGGGAACCGTTTACAATGAGCAGTTCTTC
>-|TRBV9|TRBJ1-5|-
CASSVSGDGNQPQHF
TGTGCCAGCAGCGTCTCAGGGGACGGCAATCAGCCCCAGCATTTT
>-|TRBV7-6|TRBJ2-1|-
CASSQGYGDSYNEQFF
TGTGCCAGCAGCCAGGGGTACGGTGACTCCTACAATGAGCAGTTCTTC
>-|TRBV4-1|TRBJ2-2|-
CASTDTGELFF
TGCGCCAGCACCGACACCGGGGAGCTGTTTTTT
>TRBD1|TRBV27|TRBJ2-3|-
CASSSGQTSTDTQYF
TGTGCCAGCAGTTCGGGACAGACTAGCACAGATACGCAGTATTTT
>-|TRBV29-1|TRBJ1-1|-
CSVAEGSYTEAFF
TGCAGCGTTGCTGAGGGGAGTTATACTGAAGCTTTCTTT
>TRBD1|TRBV10-1|TRBJ1-4|once
CASSHEEEGALTNEKLFF
TGCGCCAGCAGTCATGAGGAGGAGGGGGCGCTTACTAATGAAAAACTGTTTTTT
>-|TRBV5-6|TRBJ2-1|-
CASSLEGQGYNEQFF
TGTGCCAGCAGCTTGGAGGGGCAGGGGTACAATGAGCAGTTCTTC
>TRBD2|TRBV7-6|TRBJ2-3|once
CASSTRGSGGAWDTQYF
TGTGCCAGCAGCACCCGGGGTAGCGGGGGGGCGTGGGATACGCAGTATTTT
>-|TRBV7-9|TRBJ1-1|-
CASSLGSRVGAFF
TGTGCCAGCAGCTTAGGGAGCAGGGTGGGAGCTTTCTTT
>-|TRBV27|TRBJ2-7|-
CASSPRTYYEQYF
TGTGCCAGCAGTCCACGGACTTATTACGAGCAGTACTTC
>TRBD1|TRBV11-2|TRBJ1-6|-
CASSPSPGGLNSPLHF
TGTGCCAGCAGCCCAAGTCCAGGGGGCCTTAATTCACCCCTCCACTTT
>-|TRBV4-1|TRBJ1-3|-
CASSQDLRGNTIYF
TGCGCCAGCAGCCAAGATTTACGTGGAAACACCATATATTTT
>-|TRBV4-2|TRBJ2-3|-
CASSQDSDTQYF
TGTGCCAGCAGCCAAGACTCGGATACGCAGTATTTT
>TRBD1|TRBV19|TRBJ2-7|-
CASGWDRGYEQYF
TGTGCCAGTGGCTGGGACAGGGGCTACGAGCAGTACTTC
>-|TRBV29-1|TRBJ2-5|-
CSVTPGGQETQYF
TGCAGCGTCACTCCCGGCGGCCAAGAGACCCAGTACTTC